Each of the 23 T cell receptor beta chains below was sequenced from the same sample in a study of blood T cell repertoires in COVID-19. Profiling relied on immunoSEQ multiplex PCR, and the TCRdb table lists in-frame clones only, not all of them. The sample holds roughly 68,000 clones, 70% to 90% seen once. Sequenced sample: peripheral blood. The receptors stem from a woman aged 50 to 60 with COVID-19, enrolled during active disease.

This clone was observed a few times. CDR3 DNA sequence: TGTGCCAGCAGCGTCAACAGGGGCGACGGCTACACCTTC. Residues: CASSVNRGDGYTF. The V call is TRBV6-2 or TRBV6-3, the J call TRBJ1-2, with 7 bases lining up with TRBD1. The V gene end was trimmed by 6 bases and the J gene end by 8 bases; junction bases not matched to a gene: 9. Germline CDR1 and CDR2: MNHEY and SVGEGT. CDR3 length equals 13 residues.

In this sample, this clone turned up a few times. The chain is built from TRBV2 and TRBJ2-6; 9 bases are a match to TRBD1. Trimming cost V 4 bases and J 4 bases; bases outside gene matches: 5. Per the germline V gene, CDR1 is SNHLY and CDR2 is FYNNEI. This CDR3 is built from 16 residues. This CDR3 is CASSAGQGSGANVLTF. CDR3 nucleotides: TGTGCCAGCAGTGCGGGACAGGGTTCAGGGGCCAACGTCCTGACTTTC.

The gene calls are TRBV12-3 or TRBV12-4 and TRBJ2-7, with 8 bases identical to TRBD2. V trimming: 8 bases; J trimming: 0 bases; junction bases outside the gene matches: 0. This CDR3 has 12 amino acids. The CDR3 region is CASGTSSYEQYF. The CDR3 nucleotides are TGTGCCAGCGGGACTAGCTCCTACGAGCAGTACTTC.

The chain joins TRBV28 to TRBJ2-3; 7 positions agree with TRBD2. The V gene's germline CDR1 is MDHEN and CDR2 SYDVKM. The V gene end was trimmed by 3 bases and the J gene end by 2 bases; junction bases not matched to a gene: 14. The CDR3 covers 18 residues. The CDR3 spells CASSFGLAEGGFTDTQYF. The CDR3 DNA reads TGTGCCAGCAGTTTTGGCCTAGCGGAGGGAGGGTTCACAGATACGCAGTATTTT.

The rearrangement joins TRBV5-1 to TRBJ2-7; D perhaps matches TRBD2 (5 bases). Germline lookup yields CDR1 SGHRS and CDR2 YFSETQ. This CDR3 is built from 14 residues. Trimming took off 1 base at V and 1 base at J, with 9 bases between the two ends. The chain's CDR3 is CASSLKGASYEQYF. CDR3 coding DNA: TGCGCCAGCAGCTTGAAGGGAGCTTCCTACGAGCAGTACTTC.

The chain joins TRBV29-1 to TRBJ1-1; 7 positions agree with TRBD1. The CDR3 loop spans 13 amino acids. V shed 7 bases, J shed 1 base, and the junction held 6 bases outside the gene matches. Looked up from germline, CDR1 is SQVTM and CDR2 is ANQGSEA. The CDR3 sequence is CSAMGQRNTEAFF. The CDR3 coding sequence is TGCAGCGCCATGGGACAGCGGAACACTGAAGCTTTCTTT.

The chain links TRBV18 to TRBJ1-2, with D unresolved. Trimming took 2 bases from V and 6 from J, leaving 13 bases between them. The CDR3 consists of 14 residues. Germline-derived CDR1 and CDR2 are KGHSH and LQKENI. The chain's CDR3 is CASSPFNRGDGYTF. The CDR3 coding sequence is TGTGCCAGCTCACCATTTAATCGCGGGGATGGCTACACCTTC.

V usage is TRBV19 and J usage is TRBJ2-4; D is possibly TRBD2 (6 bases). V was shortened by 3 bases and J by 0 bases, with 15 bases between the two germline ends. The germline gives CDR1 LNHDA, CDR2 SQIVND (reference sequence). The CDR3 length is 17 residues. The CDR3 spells CASSMTGLGLAKNIQYF. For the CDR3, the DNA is TGTGCCAGTAGTATGACGGGACTGGGCTTAGCCAAAAACATTCAGTACTTC.

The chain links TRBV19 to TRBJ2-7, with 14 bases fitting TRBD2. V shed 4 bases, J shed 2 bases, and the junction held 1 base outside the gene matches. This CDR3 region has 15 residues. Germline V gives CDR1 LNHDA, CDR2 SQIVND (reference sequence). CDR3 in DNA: TGTGCCAGTAGTAGGGGACTAGCGGGAGCCTACGAGCAGTACTTC. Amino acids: CASSRGLAGAYEQYF. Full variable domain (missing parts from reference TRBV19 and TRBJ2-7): DGGITQSPKYLFRKEGQNVTLSCEQNLNHDAMYWYRQDPGQGLRLIYYSQIVNDFQKGDIAEGYSVSREKKESFPLTVTSAQKNPTAFYLCASSRGLAGAYEQYFGPGTRLTVT.

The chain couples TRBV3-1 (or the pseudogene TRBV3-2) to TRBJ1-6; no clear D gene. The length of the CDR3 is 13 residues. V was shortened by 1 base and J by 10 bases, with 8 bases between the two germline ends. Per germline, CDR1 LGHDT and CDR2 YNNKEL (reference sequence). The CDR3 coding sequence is TGTGCCAGCAGCCAAGGGCGACTCTCACCCCTCCACTTT. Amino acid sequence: CASSQGRLSPLHF.

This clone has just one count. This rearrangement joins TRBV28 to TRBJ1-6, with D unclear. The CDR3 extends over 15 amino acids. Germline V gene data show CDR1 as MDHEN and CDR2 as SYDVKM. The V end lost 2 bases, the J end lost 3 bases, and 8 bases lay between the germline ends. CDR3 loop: CASSLGLYYNSPLHF. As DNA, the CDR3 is TGTGCCAGCAGTTTAGGGCTTTACTATAATTCACCCCTCCACTTT.

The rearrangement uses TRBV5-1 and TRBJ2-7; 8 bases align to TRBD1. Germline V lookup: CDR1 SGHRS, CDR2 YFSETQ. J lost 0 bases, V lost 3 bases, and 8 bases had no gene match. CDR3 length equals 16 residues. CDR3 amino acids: CASSWGDRQLSYEQYF. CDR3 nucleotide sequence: TGCGCCAGCAGCTGGGGGGACAGGCAACTCTCCTACGAGCAGTACTTC. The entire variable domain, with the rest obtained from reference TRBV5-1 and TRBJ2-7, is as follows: KAGVTQTPRYLIKTRGQQVTLSCSPISGHRSVSWYQQTPGQGLQFLFEYFSETQRNKGNFPGRFSGRQFSNSRSEMNVSTLELGDSALYLCASSWGDRQLSYEQYFGPGTRLTVT.

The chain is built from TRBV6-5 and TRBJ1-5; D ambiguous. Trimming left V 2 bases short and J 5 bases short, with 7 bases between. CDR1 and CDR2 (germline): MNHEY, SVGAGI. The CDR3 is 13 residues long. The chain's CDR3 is CASSYAEDQPQHF. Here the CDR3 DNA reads TGTGCCAGCAGTTACGCGGAGGATCAGCCCCAGCATTTT.

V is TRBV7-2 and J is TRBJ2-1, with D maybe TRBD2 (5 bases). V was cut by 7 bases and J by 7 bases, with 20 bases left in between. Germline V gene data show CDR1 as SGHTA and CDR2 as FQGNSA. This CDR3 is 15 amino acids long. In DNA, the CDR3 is TGTGCCAGCACCCTGATTTGGGGTTCGGGGAATGAGCAGTTCTTC. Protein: CASTLIWGSGNEQFF.

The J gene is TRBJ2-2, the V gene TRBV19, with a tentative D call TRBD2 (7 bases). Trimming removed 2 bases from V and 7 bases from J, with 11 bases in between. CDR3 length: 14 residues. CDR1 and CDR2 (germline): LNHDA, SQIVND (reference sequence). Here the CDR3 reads CASSIKAGHGELFF. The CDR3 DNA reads TGTGCCAGTAGTATAAAAGCGGGACACGGGGAGCTGTTTTTT. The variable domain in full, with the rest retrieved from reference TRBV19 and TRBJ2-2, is DGGITQSPKYLFRKEGQNVTLSCEQNLNHDAMYWYRQDPGQGLRLIYYSQIVNDFQKGDIAEGYSVSREKKESFPLTVTSAQKNPTAFYLCASSIKAGHGELFFGEGSRLTVL.

CDR3 loop: CASSFGEAGPSEQYF. The CDR3 region has the DNA TGTGCCAGCAGCTTTGGGGAGGCGGGCCCCTCCGAGCAGTACTTC. This chain links TRBV13 with TRBJ2-7; D perhaps matches TRBD2 (6 bases). The V gene lost 3 bases and the J gene lost 6 bases, with 18 bases spanning the gap. The CDR3 extends over 15 amino acids. From germline, CDR1 is PRHDT and CDR2 FYEKMQ (reference sequence).

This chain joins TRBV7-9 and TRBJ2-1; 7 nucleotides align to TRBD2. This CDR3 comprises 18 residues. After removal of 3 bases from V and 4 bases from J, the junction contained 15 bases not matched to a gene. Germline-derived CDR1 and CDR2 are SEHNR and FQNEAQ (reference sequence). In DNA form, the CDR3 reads TGTGCCAGCAGCTTTAGAAAATCCGGAGGGGAGGGATACAATGAGCAGTTCTTC. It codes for CASSFRKSGGEGYNEQFF.

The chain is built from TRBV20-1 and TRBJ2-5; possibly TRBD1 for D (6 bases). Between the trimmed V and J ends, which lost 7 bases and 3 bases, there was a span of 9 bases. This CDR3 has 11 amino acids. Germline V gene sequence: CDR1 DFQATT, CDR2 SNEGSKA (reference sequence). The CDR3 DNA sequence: TGCAGTGGGGGGCGGAAAGAGACCCAGTACTTC. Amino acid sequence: CSGGRKETQYF.

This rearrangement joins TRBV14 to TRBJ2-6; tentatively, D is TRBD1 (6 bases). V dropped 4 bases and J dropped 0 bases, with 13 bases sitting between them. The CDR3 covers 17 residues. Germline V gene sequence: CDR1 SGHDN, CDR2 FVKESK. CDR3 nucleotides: TGTGCCAGCAGCCGCGAGGGACACCTCTCTGGGGCCAACGTCCTGACTTTC. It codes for CASSREGHLSGANVLTF.

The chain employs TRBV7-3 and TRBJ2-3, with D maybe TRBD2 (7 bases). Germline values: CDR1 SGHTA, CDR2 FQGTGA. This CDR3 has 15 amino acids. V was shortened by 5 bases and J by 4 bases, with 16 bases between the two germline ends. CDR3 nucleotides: TGTGCCAGCAGCCTCACAGGGAGGGTTCCAGATACGCAGTATTTT. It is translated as CASSLTGRVPDTQYF.

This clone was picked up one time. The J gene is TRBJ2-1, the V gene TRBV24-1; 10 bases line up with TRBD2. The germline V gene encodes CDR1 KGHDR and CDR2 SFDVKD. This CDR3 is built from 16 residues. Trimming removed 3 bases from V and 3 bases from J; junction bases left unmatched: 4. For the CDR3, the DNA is TGTGCCACCAGTGATCGGAGCGGGAGGGACTACAATGAGCAGTTCTTC. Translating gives CATSDRSGRDYNEQFF.

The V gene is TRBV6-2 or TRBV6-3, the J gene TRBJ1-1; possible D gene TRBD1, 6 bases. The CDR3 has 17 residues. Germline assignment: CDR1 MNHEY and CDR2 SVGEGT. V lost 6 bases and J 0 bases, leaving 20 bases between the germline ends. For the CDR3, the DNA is TGTGCCAGCAGCCCCCGGGGGGCCTCCCCCCTGAACACTGAAGCTTTCTTT. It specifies CASSPRGASPLNTEAFF.

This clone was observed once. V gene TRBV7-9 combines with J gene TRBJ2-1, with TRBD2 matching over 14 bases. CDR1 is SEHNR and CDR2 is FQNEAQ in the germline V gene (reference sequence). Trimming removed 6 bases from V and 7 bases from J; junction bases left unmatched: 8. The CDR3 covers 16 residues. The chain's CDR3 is CASSSRLAGGLNEQFF. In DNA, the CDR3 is TGTGCCAGCAGTAGCCGACTAGCGGGAGGGCTGAATGAGCAGTTCTTC. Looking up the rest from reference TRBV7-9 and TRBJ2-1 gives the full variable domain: DTGVSQNPRHKITKRGQNVTFRCDPISEHNRLYWYRQTLGQGPEFLTYFQNEAQLEKSRLLSDRFSAERPKGSFSTLEIQRTEQGDSAMYLCASSSRLAGGLNEQFFGPGTRLTVL.